The rows below give T cell receptor beta chains drawn from one sample of a study of blood T cell repertoires in COVID-19. The protocol was immunoSEQ multiplex PCR, while the TCRdb copy is restricted to in-frame clones and leaves out a portion. The sample contains about 150,000 clones, around four fifths of which appear only once. The specimen sequenced was peripheral blood. Receptors originate from a woman older than 75 with COVID-19, enrolled during active disease. Each CDR3 is given with its conserved first and last residue. Fields, in order: J gene, V gene, D gene, clone size, CDR3 protein, CDR3 DNA. D genes are given only for firm matches. Size values are once, few and many counts, or a class for expanded clones, and some rows have none.

J: TRBJ1-2; V: TRBV5-4; D: TRBD1; size: .; CDR3: CASSFGQGNYGYTF; DNA: TGTGCCAGCAGCTTTGGACAGGGCAACTATGGCTACACCTTC
J: TRBJ1-5; V: TRBV18; D: .; size: .; CDR3: CASSPQGFGNQPQHF; DNA: TGTGCCAGCTCACCACAGGGGTTTGGCAATCAGCCCCAGCATTTT
J: TRBJ2-2; V: TRBV2; D: TRBD2; size: few; CDR3: CASSEAPSGTGELFF; DNA: TGTGCCAGCAGTGAAGCCCCTAGCGGAACCGGGGAGCTGTTTTTT
J: TRBJ2-7; V: TRBV19; D: TRBD1; size: .; CDR3: CASSNGQGSYEQYF; DNA: TGTGCCAGTAGTAATGGACAGGGCTCCTACGAGCAGTACTTC
J: TRBJ2-5; V: TRBV9; D: TRBD2; size: .; CDR3: CASSVALAGETQYF; DNA: TGTGCCAGCAGCGTAGCCCTAGCGGGTGAGACCCAGTACTTC
J: TRBJ1-1; V: TRBV7-2; D: .; size: .; CDR3: CAAGGGNTEAFF; DNA: TGTGCCGCTGGGGGGGGGAACACTGAAGCTTTCTTT
J: TRBJ1-1; V: TRBV28; D: TRBD1; size: .; CDR3: CASSSGQGAVEAFF; DNA: TGTGCCAGCAGTTCCGGACAGGGGGCCGTTGAAGCTTTCTTT
J: TRBJ2-3; V: TRBV5-1; D: TRBD1; size: .; CDR3: CASSSGTGGKDTQYF; DNA: TGCGCCAGCAGCTCAGGGACAGGGGGCAAAGATACGCAGTATTTT
J: TRBJ1-2; V: TRBV11-2; D: .; size: .; CDR3: CASSSNRVMSGYTF; DNA: TGTGCCAGCAGCTCTAACAGGGTTATGAGTGGCTACACCTTC
J: TRBJ2-5; V: TRBV6-5; D: .; size: .; CDR3: CATSQGGQVTQYF; DNA: TGTGCTACCTCCCAGGGGGGTCAAGTGACCCAGTACTTC
J: TRBJ2-1; V: TRBV15; D: TRBD2; size: .; CDR3: CATSHHSGGYNEQFF; DNA: TGTGCCACCAGCCATCATAGCGGGGGTTACAATGAGCAGTTCTTC
J: TRBJ1-1; V: TRBV5-4; D: TRBD1; size: once; CDR3: CASSPATGTVNTEAFF; DNA: TGTGCCAGCAGCCCCGCCACCGGGACAGTGAACACTGAAGCTTTCTTT
J: TRBJ2-7; V: TRBV29-1; D: TRBD1; size: .; CDR3: CSVSLGTGTVEQYF; DNA: TGCAGCGTTAGCTTGGGGACAGGGACCGTCGAGCAGTACTTC
J: TRBJ2-3; V: TRBV20-1; D: TRBD2; size: once; CDR3: CSASSMGLAGAPGDTQYF; DNA: TGCAGTGCTAGTTCCATGGGATTAGCGGGAGCGCCGGGGGATACGCAGTATTTT
J: TRBJ2-5; V: TRBV4-1; D: .; size: .; CDR3: CASSQIGLETQYF; DNA: TGCGCCAGCAGCCAAATTGGACTAGAGACCCAGTACTTC
J: TRBJ1-1; V: TRBV7-3; D: TRBD1; size: .; CDR3: CASSLGTVGTEAFF; DNA: TGTGCCAGCAGCCTGGGGACAGTGGGAACTGAAGCTTTCTTT
J: TRBJ1-1; V: TRBV7-9; D: .; size: .; CDR3: CASSLRSGDTEAFF; DNA: TGTGCCAGCAGCTTAAGGTCAGGGGATACTGAAGCTTTCTTT
J: TRBJ1-2; V: TRBV7-9; D: TRBD1; size: .; CDR3: CASSLGTGSVYDFGYTF; DNA: TGTGCCAGCAGCTTAGGGACAGGGAGCGTTTACGACTTTGGCTACACCTTC
J: TRBJ2-5; V: TRBV7-9; D: TRBD1; size: .; CDR3: CASSQPTGASAQYF; DNA: TGTGCCAGCAGCCAACCTACAGGGGCCTCGGCCCAGTACTTC
J: TRBJ2-5; V: TRBV7-9; D: TRBD2; size: .; CDR3: CASSPGTSGLGGETQYF; DNA: TGTGCCAGCAGTCCCGGGACTAGCGGCCTCGGGGGGGAGACCCAGTACTTC
J: TRBJ2-1; V: TRBV14; D: TRBD2; size: .; CDR3: CASSLGLAGANEQFF; DNA: TGTGCCAGCAGTCTGGGACTAGCGGGAGCCAATGAGCAGTTCTTC
J: TRBJ1-6; V: TRBV6-5; D: .; size: .; CDR3: CASSLQDSTTPLHF; DNA: TGTGCCAGCAGTCTCCAGGACAGCACTACACCCCTCCACTTT
J: TRBJ2-3; V: TRBV6-5; D: .; size: .; CDR3: CASGGSPTDTQYF; DNA: TGTGCCAGCGGGGGGAGTCCCACAGATACGCAGTATTTT
J: TRBJ2-2; V: TRBV9; D: .; size: .; CDR3: CASRQGTGELFF; DNA: TGTGCCAGCAGGCAGGGCACCGGGGAGCTGTTTTTT
J: TRBJ2-5; V: TRBV29-1; D: .; size: .; CDR3: CSVGLLAVETQYF; DNA: TGCAGCGTTGGGTTGCTCGCGGTCGAGACCCAGTACTTC
J: TRBJ1-5; V: TRBV10-3; D: .; size: once; CDR3: CAISGAGQNQPQHF; DNA: TGTGCCATCAGTGGAGCAGGGCAAAATCAGCCCCAGCATTTT
J: TRBJ1-4; V: TRBV2; D: .; size: once; CDR3: CASRRIGDEKLFF; DNA: TGTGCCAGCAGGAGGATCGGTGACGAAAAACTGTTTTTT
J: TRBJ2-3; V: TRBV3-1/TRBV3-2; D: TRBD2; size: .; CDR3: CASTQRGGGDTDTQYF; DNA: TGTGCCAGCACCCAAAGGGGCGGGGGAGACACAGATACGCAGTATTTT
J: TRBJ1-1; V: TRBV5-4; D: .; size: .; CDR3: CASSRPGEMNTEAFF; DNA: TGTGCCAGCAGCAGACCCGGAGAAATGAACACTGAAGCTTTCTTT
J: TRBJ2-7; V: TRBV28; D: TRBD2; size: .; CDR3: CASRTGTSGRSGNEQYF; DNA: TGTGCCAGCAGAACCGGGACTAGCGGGCGAAGTGGGAACGAGCAGTACTTC
J: TRBJ1-3; V: TRBV12-3/TRBV12-4; D: .; size: .; CDR3: CASRLYGNTIYF; DNA: TGTGCCAGCAGATTATATGGAAACACCATATATTTT
J: TRBJ2-1; V: TRBV3-1/TRBV3-2; D: TRBD2; size: once; CDR3: CASSQDSSGSYNEQFF; DNA: TGTGCCAGCAGCCAAGATTCTAGCGGGAGCTACAATGAGCAGTTCTTC
J: TRBJ1-1; V: TRBV19; D: .; size: .; CDR3: CASRTSSAAMNTEAFF; DNA: TGTGCCAGTAGAACCAGCTCCGCGGCAATGAACACTGAAGCTTTCTTT
J: TRBJ2-3; V: TRBV27; D: TRBD1; size: .; CDR3: CASSQGYRGDTQYF; DNA: TGTGCCAGCAGCCAAGGATACAGGGGAGATACGCAGTATTTT
J: TRBJ1-1; V: TRBV4-2; D: .; size: .; CDR3: CASSQDLGGMNTEAFF; DNA: TGTGCCAGCAGCCAAGACTTGGGGGGAATGAACACTGAAGCTTTCTTT
J: TRBJ1-2; V: TRBV9; D: .; size: .; CDR3: CASTRDGYYGYTF; DNA: TGTGCCAGCACGCGAGACGGGTACTATGGCTACACCTTC
J: TRBJ1-6; V: TRBV25-1; D: .; size: .; CDR3: CASSVRGGRSPLHF; DNA: TGTGCCAGCAGTGTTCGCGGGGGCCGCTCACCCCTCCACTTT
J: TRBJ1-2; V: TRBV19; D: TRBD1; size: .; CDR3: CASFRTGTYGYTF; DNA: TGTGCCAGTTTCCGGACAGGAACCTATGGCTACACCTTC
J: TRBJ2-2; V: TRBV4-1; D: TRBD2; size: .; CDR3: CASSYRGRGANTGELFF; DNA: TGCGCCAGCAGCTACAGAGGGAGGGGAGCGAACACCGGGGAGCTGTTTTTT
J: TRBJ1-2; V: TRBV14; D: .; size: .; CDR3: CASSLLEQPTYYGYTF; DNA: TGTGCCAGCAGCCTCTTAGAACAGCCAACCTACTATGGCTACACCTTC
J: TRBJ2-5; V: TRBV10-2; D: TRBD2; size: .; CDR3: CASSIGLGETQYF; DNA: TGCGCCAGCAGTATTGGACTAGGAGAGACCCAGTACTTC
J: TRBJ1-4; V: TRBV3-1/TRBV3-2; D: .; size: .; CDR3: CASSQVPGGEKLFF; DNA: TGTGCCAGCAGCCAAGTTCCCGGGGGAGAAAAACTGTTTTTT
J: TRBJ2-1; V: TRBV9; D: .; size: few; CDR3: CASSHRGWRSPGNEQFF; DNA: TGTGCCAGCTCCCACCGCGGGTGGAGGAGCCCGGGCAATGAGCAGTTCTTC
J: TRBJ2-3; V: TRBV5-5; D: .; size: .; CDR3: CASSLQPHTDTQYF; DNA: TGTGCCAGCAGCCTACAGCCACACACAGATACGCAGTATTTT
J: TRBJ2-1; V: TRBV15; D: .; size: .; CDR3: CATSRGPGRYNEQFF; DNA: TGTGCCACCAGCAGAGGACCGGGTCGTTACAATGAGCAGTTCTTC
J: TRBJ2-6; V: TRBV7-2; D: TRBD2; size: .; CDR3: CASSPRGDLVSGANVLTF; DNA: TGTGCCAGCAGCCCGCGGGGGGACCTGGTCTCTGGGGCCAACGTCCTGACTTTC
J: TRBJ2-5; V: TRBV29-1; D: .; size: .; CDR3: CSVDYYGQQETQYF; DNA: TGCAGCGTTGATTACTACGGACAGCAAGAGACCCAGTACTTC
J: TRBJ2-7; V: TRBV14; D: TRBD2; size: .; CDR3: CASSQGASGNYEQYF; DNA: TGTGCCAGCAGCCAAGGAGCTAGCGGGAACTACGAGCAGTACTTC
J: TRBJ2-3; V: TRBV5-1; D: TRBD2; size: .; CDR3: CASSLSGRRAGGRDTQYF; DNA: TGCGCCAGCAGCTTGAGCGGGCGAAGAGCGGGAGGCCGAGATACGCAGTATTTT
J: TRBJ1-2; V: TRBV18; D: .; size: .; CDR3: CASSPGGNAQGHYTF; DNA: TGTGCCAGCTCACCAGGGGGGAACGCCCAGGGTCACTACACCTTC
J: TRBJ1-2; V: TRBV19; D: .; size: .; CDR3: CASSIVEVPTGYGYTF; DNA: TGTGCCAGTAGTATAGTAGAAGTTCCGACGGGCTATGGCTACACCTTC
J: TRBJ2-7; V: TRBV6-1; D: .; size: .; CDR3: CASSEDRAQYEQYF; DNA: TGTGCCAGCAGTGAAGACAGGGCACAGTACGAGCAGTACTTC
J: TRBJ2-7; V: TRBV6-5; D: .; size: .; CDR3: CASVPGQGWEQYF; DNA: TGTGCCAGCGTCCCTGGGCAGGGGTGGGAGCAGTACTTC
J: TRBJ2-2; V: TRBV3-1/TRBV3-2; D: TRBD2; size: .; CDR3: CASSQEDSQSGRAPPGELFF; DNA: TGTGCCAGCAGCCAAGAAGACAGTCAGAGCGGGAGGGCCCCGCCCGGGGAGCTGTTTTTT
J: TRBJ2-3; V: TRBV3-1/TRBV3-2; D: .; size: .; CDR3: CASSSRERHRDTQYF; DNA: TGTGCCAGCAGCTCAAGGGAGCGGCACAGAGATACGCAGTATTTT